The 27 T cell receptor beta chains below come from one sample, sequenced in a study of persistence of HIV-infected CD4 T cells. Nonspecific anti-CD3/anti-CD28 bead stimulation represents the broad CD4+ T cell repertoire. Sorting of responding CD4+ T cells relied on upregulated CD40 ligand together with CD69. Their antigens are not known. Sequencing used immunoSEQ version 4 in survey mode. TCRdb's copy holds only in-frame clones and misses some; the assay was immunoSEQ multiplex PCR. The sample records roughly 43,000 clones, 89% being singletons. The sequenced sample was CD4+ T cells sorted from PBMCs after roughly 17-hour stimulation, obtained from a patient who received antiretroviral therapy. The receptors were gathered from an adult man with HIV who was CMV-seropositive.

This clone was counted once. The chain couples TRBV28 to TRBJ1-1; 8 nucleotides agree with TRBD1. This CDR3 has 17 amino acids. Germline V lookup: CDR1 MDHEN, CDR2 SYDVKM. The ends lost 6 bases at V and 7 bases at J; junction bases unmatched: 19. The CDR3 is CASSSRGRVIVQVEAFF. The CDR3 DNA reads as TGTGCCAGCAGCTCCAGGGGGCGGGTAATAGTCCAGGTTGAAGCTTTCTTT. Full variable domain (rest looked up from reference TRBV28 and TRBJ1-1): DVKVTQSSRYLVKRTGEKVFLECVQDMDHENMFWYRQDPGLGLRLIYFSYDVKMKEKGDIPEGYSVSREKKERFSLILESASTNQTSMYLCASSSRGRVIVQVEAFFGQGTRLTVV.

The chain is built from TRBV7-8 and TRBJ1-5, with D perhaps matching TRBD1 (5 bases). V was trimmed by 3 bases and J by 6 bases, leaving 9 bases between them. This CDR3 comprises 13 residues. In germline, CDR1 is SGHVS, CDR2 FQNEAQ. The CDR3 sequence is CASSFGGFQPQHF. In DNA, the CDR3 is TGTGCCAGCAGCTTCGGGGGTTTTCAGCCCCAGCATTTT.

The chain recombines TRBV27 with TRBJ2-3; the match to TRBD1 covers 9 bases. V shed 4 bases and J 6 bases; nucleotides not matched to a gene: 20. The length of the CDR3 is 19 residues. The V gene's germline CDR1 is MNHEY and CDR2 SMNVEV (reference sequence). The CDR3 nucleotides read TGTGCCAGCAGTTCGGTAATCAACCTGCGGACAGGGGAAAAGGATACGCAGTATTTT. Protein product: CASSSVINLRTGEKDTQYF.

This clone was seen just once. This sequence joins TRBV27 and TRBJ2-2; 9 nucleotides match TRBD1. V dropped 8 bases and J dropped 4; count of bases not matched to a gene: 5. The CDR3 contains 14 residues. Germline CDR1 reads MNHEY; CDR2 reads SMNVEV (reference sequence). The CDR3 spells CASRTGAGTGELFF. In DNA form, the CDR3 reads TGTGCCAGCCGGACAGGGGCGGGCACCGGGGAGCTGTTTTTT.

This clone came up a few times. V is TRBV5-1 and J is TRBJ1-5; D is perhaps TRBD1 (5 bases). This CDR3 region has 14 residues. The germline gives CDR1 SGHRS, CDR2 YFSETQ. Trimming left V 0 bases short and J 7 bases short, with 11 bases between. CDR3 sequence reads: CASSLAQGGQPQHF. The CDR3 region has the DNA TGCGCCAGCAGCTTGGCCCAGGGAGGACAGCCCCAGCATTTT.

V and J are TRBV4-1 and TRBJ1-4; D is unclear. V was pared by 10 bases and J by 3 bases, with 9 bases between. The CDR3 consists of 12 residues. Germline V gene lookup returns CDR1 MGHRA and CDR2 YSYEKL. CDR3 residues: CATSKANEKLFF. The CDR3 bases are TGCGCCACCTCAAAGGCTAATGAAAAACTGTTTTTT.

The chain is built from TRBV18 and TRBJ2-7; D unclear. The CDR3 has 14 amino acids. Trimming took 3 bases from V and 5 from J, leaving 14 bases between them. Germline assignment: CDR1 KGHSH and CDR2 LQKENI. The CDR3 reads CASSPPRPSDEQYF. The DNA of the CDR3 is TGTGCCAGCTCACCTCCAAGACCCTCGGACGAGCAGTACTTC. The complete variable domain, with remaining parts taken from reference TRBV18 and TRBJ2-7, reads NAGVMQNPRHLVRRRGQEARLRCSPMKGHSHVYWYRQLPEEGLKFMVYLQKENIIDESGMPKERFSAEFPKEGPSILRIQQVVRGDSAAYFCASSPPRPSDEQYFGPGTRLTVT.

The chain is built from TRBV18 and TRBJ2-3; D is uncertain. Germline CDR1 is KGHSH and CDR2 is LQKENI. This CDR3 has 15 residues. The V gene lost 3 bases and the J gene lost 6 bases, with 16 bases spanning the gap. This CDR3 is CASSPRSNAWDTQYF. CDR3 sequence (DNA): TGTGCCAGCTCACCGCGGAGTAATGCGTGGGATACGCAGTATTTT. The whole variable domain, filled in from reference TRBV18 and TRBJ2-3, reads NAGVMQNPRHLVRRRGQEARLRCSPMKGHSHVYWYRQLPEEGLKFMVYLQKENIIDESGMPKERFSAEFPKEGPSILRIQQVVRGDSAAYFCASSPRSNAWDTQYFGPGTRLTVL.

The chain has TRBV6-5 and TRBJ1-4; 7 positions match TRBD1. V gave up 5 bases and J gave up 11 bases; unmatched junction bases: 8. Looked up from germline, CDR1 is MNHEY and CDR2 is SVGAGI. This CDR3 has 13 residues. In DNA, the CDR3 is TGTGCCAGCAGTCCCGGGCTCAGGGGGAAACTGTTTTTT. It yields the protein CASSPGLRGKLFF.

The sample holds one count of this clone. The chain couples TRBV6-1 to TRBJ2-1; D is perhaps TRBD2 (5 bases). The germline gives CDR1 MNHNS, CDR2 SASEGT. The CDR3 totals 18 residues. The V end was cut by 2 bases, the J end by 0 bases, with 17 bases between. The CDR3 nucleotides are TGTGCCAGCAGTGAAATCGGGTCGGGGAAAAGCTCCTACAATGAGCAGTTCTTC. This gives the protein CASSEIGSGKSSYNEQFF.

This rearrangement joins TRBV19 to TRBJ2-7; 11 nucleotides align to TRBD1. Trimming cost V 3 bases and J 3 bases; bases outside gene matches: 7. The CDR3 totals 16 residues. The V gene's germline CDR1 is LNHDA and CDR2 SQIVND (reference sequence). The CDR3 DNA follows: TGTGCCAGTAGTATCGGACTGGGACAGGGGGTCTACGAGCAGTACTTC. Protein: CASSIGLGQGVYEQYF.

The V and J genes are TRBV24-1 and TRBJ2-3, with D possibly matching TRBD2 (6 bases). CDR1 and CDR2 from the germline V gene are KGHDR and SFDVKD. The CDR3 runs 17 residues. Trimming stripped 4 bases from V and 2 bases from J, with 18 bases between. CDR3 coding DNA: TGTGCCACCAGTGACTGGGACTTTTTCTCCTTCACAGATACGCAGTATTTT. Amino acid sequence: CATSDWDFFSFTDTQYF.

This clone was observed a single time. A junction end diverges from the germline sequence, so it may reflect a read error. The V and J genes are TRBV2 and TRBJ1-1, with TRBD1 matching over 7 bases. Germline V gene sequence: CDR1 SNHLY, CDR2 FYNNEI. The CDR3 has 15 amino acids. The CDR3 region is CVSSSQGKANTEAFF. CDR3 in DNA: TGTGTCAGCAGTTCACAGGGGAAAGCGAACACTGAAGCTTTCTTT. Full variable domain (outside the CDR3, taken from reference TRBV2 and TRBJ1-1): EPEVTQTPSHQVTQMGQEVILRCVPISNHLYFYWYRQILGQKVEFLVSFYNNEISEKSEIFDDQFSVERPDGSNFTLKIRSTKLEDSAMYFCVSSSQGKANTEAFFGQGTRLTVV.

As DNA, the CDR3 is TGTGCTAGTGGTTTGGTAATCTCCAGGGGCACAGATACGCAGTATTTT. Translation: CASGLVISRGTDTQYF. The chain uses TRBV12-5 and TRBJ2-3; the D gene is possibly TRBD1 (5 bases). V lost 0 bases and J 1 base, leaving 11 bases between the germline ends. The length of the CDR3 is 16 residues. CDR1 is LGHNT and CDR2 is FRNRAP in the germline V gene.

The CDR3 region has the DNA TGCAGTGTCAGGGAGAATGAGCAGTTCTTC. Translated: CSVRENEQFF. The chain combines TRBV20-1 with TRBJ2-1; D tentatively fits TRBD1 or TRBD2 (5 bases each). Germline CDR1 and CDR2: DFQATT and SNEGSKA (reference sequence). The CDR3 has 10 residues. The V end was cut by 7 bases, the J end by 7 bases, with 8 bases between.

The chain uses TRBV7-2 and TRBJ2-5; TRBD1 aligns across 7 bases. Germline CDR1 and CDR2: SGHTA and FQGNSA. The CDR3 runs 17 residues. J gave up 2 bases and V 5 bases, and 14 bases lay outside the gene matches. CDR3 in amino acids: CASSPWTGDLSQETQYF. In nucleotides, the CDR3 is TGTGCCAGCAGCCCATGGACAGGCGACTTGTCACAAGAGACCCAGTACTTC.

This chain uses TRBV4-1 with TRBJ1-5; 7 bases align to TRBD1. J gave up 5 bases and V 0 bases, and 7 bases lay outside the gene matches. CDR1 MGHRA and CDR2 YSYEKL come from the germline V gene. The CDR3 spans 16 residues. Here the CDR3 reads CASSQDLTGAHQPQHF. The CDR3, as DNA: TGCGCCAGCAGCCAAGACCTAACAGGGGCCCATCAGCCCCAGCATTTT.

This clone was observed a single time. The chain recombines TRBV29-1 with TRBJ2-7; D perhaps matches TRBD1 (6 bases). There are 13 residues in the CDR3. The V and J ends lost 4 bases and 5 bases respectively, with 15 bases between them. Germline CDR1 SQVTM, CDR2 ANQGSEA. The CDR3 sequence is CSVGGHPLNEQYF. CDR3 nucleotide sequence: TGCAGCGTTGGGGGACACCCTTTAAACGAGCAGTACTTC.

The gene calls are TRBV2 and TRBJ1-5; D gene unclear. V was pared by 5 bases and J by 6 bases, with 14 bases between. Germline lookup yields CDR1 SNHLY and CDR2 FYNNEI. The CDR3 is made up of 14 amino acids. The chain's CDR3 is CASSPLGTRQPQHF. The CDR3 coding sequence is TGTGCCAGCAGTCCGCTGGGTACACGTCAGCCCCAGCATTTT.

This clone has a handful of counts. J is TRBJ2-7 and V is TRBV19; D perhaps matches TRBD1 (7 bases). The CDR3 contains 14 residues. The V end was cut by 4 bases, the J end by 6 bases, with 16 bases between. Germline-derived CDR1 and CDR2 are LNHDA and SQIVND (reference sequence). CDR3 nucleotide sequence: TGTGCCAGTAGTAGCAGGGGGGCCTCAACCGAGCAGTACTTC. This codes for CASSSRGASTEQYF.

V is TRBV9 and J is TRBJ2-5; a weak D match, TRBD1 (6 bases). The V end lost 3 bases, the J end lost 4 bases, and 13 bases lay between the germline ends. Germline V gene lookup returns CDR1 SGDLS and CDR2 YYNGEE. The CDR3 runs to 14 residues. CDR3 loop: CASSGTGGSETQYF. The DNA of the CDR3 is TGTGCCAGCAGCGGCACTGGGGGCTCAGAGACCCAGTACTTC.

V and J are TRBV7-9 and TRBJ2-2; TRBD1 agrees at 10 bases. The CDR3 spans 17 residues. V dropped 5 bases and J dropped 3; count of bases not matched to a gene: 9. Per the germline V gene, CDR1 is SEHNR and CDR2 is FQNEAQ (reference sequence). In DNA form, the CDR3 reads TGTGCCAGCAGCAGCCACCGGGACAGGGGCTACACCGGGGAGCTGTTTTTT. Translating gives CASSSHRDRGYTGELFF.

J is TRBJ1-6 and V is TRBV6-1; a weak D match, TRBD1 (6 bases). CDR3 length equals 18 residues. The ends were cut back, 1 base at V and 1 base at J, with 14 bases in the middle. Germline CDR1 is MNHNS and CDR2 is SASEGT. CDR3 sequence (DNA): TGTGCCAGCAGTGAAGGACAGGCCAGTCGGTCCTATAATTCACCCCTCCACTTT. Amino acid sequence: CASSEGQASRSYNSPLHF.

Only one count was recorded for this clone. The V gene is TRBV18, the J gene TRBJ1-1; D unresolved. This CDR3 is built from 14 residues. Germline V gene sequence: CDR1 KGHSH, CDR2 LQKENI. V was pared by 3 bases and J by 2 bases, with 10 bases between. The CDR3 region is CASSPPTRNTEAFF. The CDR3 DNA reads as TGTGCCAGCTCACCTCCCACCCGTAACACTGAAGCTTTCTTT.

The V and J genes are TRBV19 and TRBJ2-1; D possibly corresponds to TRBD1 (5 bases). Germline V lookup: CDR1 LNHDA, CDR2 SQIVND (reference sequence). CDR3 length equals 13 residues. V lost 6 bases to trimming and J lost 1 base, with 7 bases between them. The CDR3 loop reads CASSRQSYNEQFF. CDR3 DNA: TGTGCCAGTAGCCGACAGTCCTACAATGAGCAGTTCTTC.

The V call is TRBV29-1, the J call TRBJ1-5; TRBD1 matches at 9 bases. V was clipped by 6 bases and J by 6 bases; unmatched bases: 12. Germline CDR1 is SQVTM and CDR2 is ANQGSEA. CDR3 length: 15 residues. CDR3 amino acids: CSVSDGTGFTQPQHF. The CDR3 nucleotides are TGCAGCGTCTCCGACGGGACAGGGTTTACTCAGCCCCAGCATTTT.

The chain has TRBV7-6 and TRBJ2-1; TRBD2 matches at 10 bases. After removal of 5 bases from V and 7 bases from J, the junction contained 14 bases not matched to a gene. Germline CDR1 reads SGHVS; CDR2 reads FNYEAQ. The CDR3 has 17 amino acids. CDR3 in amino acids: CASSPVQAGGGYNEQFF. The CDR3 DNA sequence: TGTGCCAGCAGCCCAGTTCAAGCGGGGGGGGGTTATAATGAGCAGTTCTTC.